This entry lists 16 T cell receptor beta chains sequenced from one sample in a study of molecular identifiers for immune sequencing clone quantification. TCRdb analysed the PCR reads with MiXCR anew, one entry per CDR3 protein. The sample lists 300,000 to 400,000 distinct CDR3 sequences, roughly 23% seen once, with approximately 0.84% in the top ten. The sample taken for sequencing was naive CD8+ T cells from blood, with Jurkat cell RNA spiked in. Documented subset: FACS-sorted CD8+CD4-CCR7+CD45RA+ naive T cells. The receptor set was obtained from a human donor in good health. Some libraries in this study had Jurkat cell RNA spiked in.

Concerning this clonotype: A read error may explain this, as a much larger clone is one base away. J is TRBJ1-1 and V is TRBV7-9; 7 bases are a match to TRBD1. Germline V gives CDR1 SEHNR, CDR2 FQNEAQ (reference sequence). This CDR3 has 15 residues. Here the CDR3 reads CASSSPTGTNTKAFF. DNA for the CDR3: TGTGCCAGCAGCTCCCCGACAGGGACTAACACTAAAGCTTTCTTT.

This clonotype was seen many times. The chain joins TRBV7-6 to TRBJ2-2; the D gene is possibly TRBD2 (6 bases). CDR3 length equals 15 residues. Germline V gene sequence: CDR1 SGHVS, CDR2 FNYEAQ. V gave up 4 bases and J gave up 5 bases, with 14 bases separating them. The CDR3 DNA sequence: TGTGCCAGCAGCTCCCTGGGGGGAAAAACCGGGGAGCTGTTTTTT. Its translation: CASSSLGGKTGELFF.

This clonotype was detected ten times or more. The chain employs TRBV29-1 and TRBJ2-5; D might be TRBD2 (6 bases). The germline gives CDR1 SQVTM, CDR2 ANQGSEA. CDR3 size: 13 residues. Between the trimmed V and J ends, which lost 4 bases and 2 bases, there was a span of 11 bases. CDR3 nucleotide sequence: TGCAGCGTTGTGGCTAGCGAGCAAGAGACCCAGTACTTC. Translated, it gives CSVVASEQETQYF.

As to this clonotype: This could be a read error, since a much larger clone is one nucleotide away. The chain has TRBV28 and TRBJ2-5; D is ambiguous. The CDR3 spans 13 residues. The V and J ends lost 2 bases and 7 bases respectively, with 11 bases between them. Germline V gene sequence: CDR1 MDHEN, CDR2 SYDVKM. The CDR3 region is CASSLNDKGTQYF. The CDR3 DNA is TGTGCCAGCAGTTTAAATGATAAGGGGACCCAGTACTTC.

This clonotype was seen ten or more times. The chain has TRBV7-6 and TRBJ2-3; tentatively, D is TRBD2 (5 bases). Trimming removed 6 bases from V and 0 bases from J, with 16 bases in between. CDR3 length equals 16 residues. Per the germline V gene, CDR1 is SGHVS and CDR2 is FNYEAQ. The CDR3 DNA reads TGTGCCAGCAGTCCCCGTGAGGGTGCGAGCACAGATACGCAGTATTTT. The encoded protein is CASSPREGASTDTQYF.

This clonotype has just one count. One junction end disagrees with the germline gene, perhaps due to a read error. The genes are TRBV12-3 or TRBV12-4 and TRBJ1-5; unclear D gene. The CDR3 spans 13 residues. CDR3 sequence (DNA): TGTGCCAGCAGTTTAGGGGTGGGTCAGCCCCTGCATTTT. Encoded protein: CASSLGVGQPLHF.

This rearrangement joins TRBV29-1 to TRBJ2-7, with 9 bases identical to TRBD1. Per germline, CDR1 SQVTM and CDR2 ANQGSEA. The CDR3 is 17 amino acids. CDR3 residues: CNAVCRRTGDSSYEQYF. CDR3 in DNA: TGCAACGCAGTTTGTCGCCGGACAGGGGATAGCTCCTACGAGCAGTACTTC.

This clonotype was detected many times. The rearrangement links TRBV7-2 to TRBJ1-1; D is unclear. This CDR3 is 15 amino acids long. The germline gives CDR1 SGHTA, CDR2 FQGNSA. V lost 4 bases and J lost 1, with 13 bases in between. Written as DNA, the CDR3 is TGTGCCAGCAGCTCTGGAGGTCTGAAGAACACTGAAGCTTTCTTT. Encoded protein: CASSSGGLKNTEAFF.

This clonotype has ten or more counts. The chain carries TRBV7-9 and TRBJ2-7; possible D gene TRBD2, 6 bases. This CDR3 has 16 amino acids. The germline gives CDR1 SEHNR, CDR2 FQNEAQ (reference sequence). V was clipped by 5 bases and J by 4 bases, with 21 bases between them. DNA of the CDR3: TGTGCCAGCAGCCCAGCGGGCCGGGGAAGTAGTTACGAGCAGTACTTC. Amino acids: CASSPAGRGSSYEQYF.

This clonotype was detected ten times or more. The chain combines TRBV7-2 with TRBJ1-6, with D hard to call. There are 14 residues in the CDR3. The V end was cut by 5 bases, the J end by 9 bases, with 14 bases between. The germline V gene encodes CDR1 SGHTA and CDR2 FQGNSA. The CDR3 region has the DNA TGTGCCAGCAGCCCCATAGGAGGGTTTTCACCCCTCCACTTT. Translation: CASSPIGGFSPLHF.

The sample holds a few counts of this clonotype. The rearrangement joins TRBV3-1 to TRBJ2-3; 10 positions agree with TRBD2. CDR3 size: 15 residues. The germline V gene has CDR1 LGHDT and CDR2 YNNKEL (reference sequence). With 3 bases clipped from V and 4 bases from J, the junction kept 4 bases outside the gene matches. The CDR3 sequence: CASSQGAGGPDTQYF. DNA of the CDR3: TGTGCCAGCAGCCAGGGAGCGGGGGGGCCAGATACGCAGTATTTT.

About this clonotype: Since a much larger clone is just one base distant, this may be a read error. The CDR3 DNA sequence: TGTGCCAGCAGTTACAGGGTCACCGGGGAGCTGCTTTTT. This sequence encodes CASSYRVTGELLF. The J gene is TRBJ2-2, the V gene TRBV6-5; D possibly corresponds to TRBD2 (5 bases). Germline V CDR1 and CDR2: MNHEY, SVGAGI. The length of the CDR3 is 13 residues.

A few counts support this clonotype. The rearrangement links TRBV28 to TRBJ2-7, with TRBD2 as a possible D gene (6 bases). V gave up 3 bases and J gave up 2 bases, with 14 bases separating them. Germline CDR1 is MDHEN and CDR2 is SYDVKM. This CDR3 has 15 residues. CDR3 amino acids: CASSFSGGTAYEQYF. The CDR3 DNA sequence: TGTGCCAGCAGTTTTTCTGGCGGGACTGCCTACGAGCAGTACTTC.

This clonotype was seen ten or more times. This sequence joins TRBV4-2 and TRBJ2-5; tentative D call: TRBD2 (5 bases). The CDR3 is 14 amino acids. V was shortened by 4 bases and J by 5 bases, with 14 bases between the two germline ends. Germline CDR1 LGHNA, CDR2 YNFKEQ. CDR3 loop: CASSPTMGSETQYF. The CDR3 DNA reads TGTGCCAGCAGCCCTACGATGGGGAGCGAGACCCAGTACTTC.

On this clonotype itself: A much larger clone lies one base from this, so it may be a read error. No conserved phenylalanine or tryptophan ends this CDR3, so it is likely a read error. The V gene is TRBV5-6, the J gene TRBJ2-7, with TRBD2 as a possible D gene (5 bases). CDR1 SGHDT and CDR2 YYEEEE come from the germline V gene. This CDR3 has 16 residues. V shed 2 bases and J shed 4 bases, with 19 bases lying between them. CDR3 residues: CASSFLTLGASYEQYS. The CDR3 bases are TGTGCCAGCAGCTTCCTAACGTTGGGAGCGTCTTACGAGCAGTACTCC.

In this sample, this clonotype turned up a few times. The rearrangement joins TRBV6-2 or TRBV6-3 to TRBJ2-7; D might be TRBD2 (6 bases). Germline V lookup: CDR1 MNHEY, CDR2 SVGEGT. The V end was cut by 6 bases, the J end by 5 bases, with 11 bases between. This CDR3 spans 12 amino acids. The CDR3 spells CASRSSGDEQYF. DNA of the CDR3: TGTGCCAGCAGGTCCTCGGGGGACGAGCAGTACTTC.